Following are 13 T cell receptor beta chains from one sample sequenced in a study of molecular identifiers for immune sequencing clone quantification (dated by TCRdb to between 2018 and 2020). Library method: PCR. The sample was run on an Illumina HiSeq 4000. The public reads were reanalyzed by TCRdb: fastp trimming at Q25, MiXCR alignment, in-frame beta chains only. Rows are unified per CDR3 protein, each entry keeping the most common DNA and genes. Across this sample there are fewer than 100,000 distinct CDR3 sequences, with roughly 23% seen only once. The top ten constitute approximately 0.99% of the sample. Sequencing was performed on naive CD8+ T cells from blood, with Jurkat cell RNA spiked in. The cell subset or site label, as the study defines it: FACS-sorted CD8+CD4-CCR7+CD45RA+ naive T cells. The receptors stem from a human donor in good health. Some libraries in this study had Jurkat cell RNA spiked in.

There are a few counts of this clonotype. This sequence joins TRBV4-3 and TRBJ2-1; TRBD2 matches 8 bases. This CDR3 comprises 16 residues. The trim removed 2 bases at V and 7 bases at J, leaving 10 bases unmatched. Germline V gene lookup returns CDR1 LGHNA and CDR2 YSLEER. As DNA, the CDR3 is TGCGCCAGCAGCCAAAGGAGCGGGGGATTAGGTAATGAGCAGTTCTTC. Translated: CASSQRSGGLGNEQFF.

Turning to this clonotype: At one of its ends the junction is not consistent with the germline gene, which may arise from a read error. The J gene is TRBJ2-2, the V gene TRBV7-9; a weak D match, TRBD2 (5 bases). Germline CDR1 is SEHNR and CDR2 is FQNEAQ (reference sequence). The CDR3 is made up of 17 amino acids. Here the CDR3 reads CASSSPRAHRDTGELSF. The CDR3 DNA sequence: TGTGCCAGCAGCTCCCCTCGGGCCCATCGAGACACCGGGGAGCTGTCTTTT.

The rearrangement joins TRBV12-3 or TRBV12-4 to TRBJ2-7, with no clear D. Trimming took off 3 bases at V and 4 bases at J, with 10 bases between the two ends. The CDR3 is 13 amino acids. This chain's CDR3 is CASSFGPQYEQYF. The CDR3 DNA follows: TGTGCCAGCAGTTTCGGTCCCCAGTACGAGCAGTACTTC.

In the case of this clonotype: It may be a read error: a sequence one base away is much more abundant. The chain employs TRBV6-1 and TRBJ1-4, with 7 bases aligning to TRBD1. The CDR3 consists of 15 residues. CDR1 is MNHNS, CDR2 SASEGT, per germline. CDR3 sequence reads: CASSNRGGANGKLFF. The CDR3 nucleotides are TGTGCCAGCAGTAACAGGGGAGGGGCTAATGGAAAACTGTTTTTT.

About this clonotype: A read error may be the cause here, since a much bigger clone is one base away. This rearrangement joins TRBV30 to TRBJ2-7; D gene ambiguous. The V end lost 3 bases, the J end lost 4 bases, and 7 bases lay between the germline ends. CDR1 and CDR2 (germline): GTSNPN, SVGIG (reference sequence). The CDR3 runs to 11 residues. The CDR3 is CAWSPGYEQYF. The CDR3 DNA sequence: TGTGCCTGGAGCCCTGGATACGAGCAGTACTTC.

The genes are TRBV27 and TRBJ2-7, with D maybe TRBD2 (6 bases). V lost 6 bases to trimming and J lost 3 bases, with 12 bases between them. The CDR3 has 13 amino acids. In germline, CDR1 is MNHEY, CDR2 SMNVEV (reference sequence). Here the CDR3 reads CASSPGTLYEQYF. For the CDR3, the DNA is TGTGCCAGCAGCCCCGGGACTCTCTACGAGCAGTACTTC.

This clonotype was seen a handful of times. At one end the junction does not follow the germline gene, possibly because of a read error. The chain links TRBV27 to TRBJ1-5; D is ambiguous. The CDR3 covers 13 residues. Germline V gene sequence: CDR1 MNHEY, CDR2 SMNVEV (reference sequence). This CDR3 is CASSLSSNQPRHF. The CDR3 DNA reads as TGTGCCAGCAGTTTATCTAGCAATCAGCCCCGGCATTTT.

The rearrangement uses TRBV20-1 and TRBJ1-5; D might be TRBD1 (6 bases). This CDR3 contains 13 residues. V lost 5 bases, J lost 6 bases, and 14 bases lay in between. Germline CDR1 is DFQATT and CDR2 is SNEGSKA (reference sequence). The CDR3 is CSAHSGDPQPQHF. In nucleotides, the CDR3 is TGCAGTGCTCATTCAGGGGACCCTCAGCCCCAGCATTTT.

A word on this clonotype: A read error may be the cause here, since a much bigger clone is one base away. This rearrangement joins TRBV19 to TRBJ2-5, with D uncertain. Germline loops: CDR1 LNHDA, CDR2 SQIVND (reference sequence). This CDR3 is built from 12 residues. CDR3 in amino acids: CASISPEETRYF. The CDR3 nucleotides read TGTGCCAGTATAAGCCCCGAAGAGACCCGGTACTTC.

A remark on this clonotype: A much larger clonotype is one base distant, so this may be a read error. V usage is TRBV6-2 or TRBV6-3 and J usage is TRBJ1-1; possibly TRBD1 for D (5 bases). The CDR3 length is 15 residues. The ends were cut back, 8 bases at V and 6 bases at J, with 22 bases in the middle. CDR1 is MNHEY, CDR2 SVGEGT, per germline. The chain's CDR3 is CASGWDGSLGSEAFF. As DNA, the CDR3 is TGTGCCAGCGGTTGGGACGGATCCCTAGGGTCTGAAGCTTTCTTT.

This clonotype came up many times. The rearrangement links TRBV7-9 to TRBJ2-3; D is unresolved. V shed 4 bases and J shed 2 bases, with 10 bases lying between them. Germline assignment: CDR1 SEHNR and CDR2 FQNEAQ (reference sequence). CDR3 length: 14 amino acids. CDR3: CASSSPFYTDTQYF. CDR3 sequence (DNA): TGTGCCAGCAGCTCCCCGTTCTACACAGATACGCAGTATTTT. Full variable domain (outside the CDR3, taken from reference TRBV7-9 and TRBJ2-3): DTGVSQNPRHKITKRGQNVTFRCDPISEHNRLYWYRQTLGQGPEFLTYFQNEAQLEKSRLLSDRFSAERPKGSFSTLEIQRTEQGDSAMYLCASSSPFYTDTQYFGPGTRLTVL.

Turning to this clonotype: A read error may be the cause here, since a much bigger clone is one base away. This chain joins TRBV5-4 and TRBJ1-1, with D unclear. The length of the CDR3 is 15 residues. Germline V lookup: CDR1 SGHNT, CDR2 YYREEE (reference sequence). V lost 3 bases and J lost 0, with 12 bases in between. CDR3 in amino acids: CASSSFGEMNTEAFF. The CDR3 bases are TGTGCCAGCAGCTCGTTTGGGGAGATGAACACTGAAGCTTTCTTT. The whole variable domain, filled in from reference TRBV5-4 and TRBJ1-1, reads ETGVTQSPTHLIKTRGQQVTLRCSSQSGHNTVSWYQQALGQGPQFIFQYYREEENGRGNFPPRFSGLQFPNYSSELNVNALELDDSALYLCASSSFGEMNTEAFFGQGTRLTVV.

As concerns this clonotype: A read error is possible here, since a much larger clone lies one base away. The chain employs TRBV6-2 or TRBV6-3 and TRBJ2-5; possible D gene TRBD2, 5 bases. The CDR3 has 14 amino acids. CDR1 MNHEY and CDR2 SVGEGT come from the germline V gene. The CDR3 is CASSWEFSQETQCF. The CDR3 DNA sequence: TGTGCCAGCAGTTGGGAGTTTAGCCAAGAGACCCAGTGCTTC.